The clone carrying this T cell receptor beta chain was counted at least ten times. The antigen is undetermined. V shed 8 bases and J shed 0 bases, with 5 bases lying between them. CDR1 is DFQATT, CDR2 SNEGSKA, per germline (reference sequence). The length of the CDR3 is 12 residues. The source material, RNA transcripts, was used to amplify TCR beta CDR3 regions. Researchers ran a first-round RT-PCR on the TCR CDR3 using the HTBI primer set. MiXCR, applied by TCRdb to the multiplex PCR reads, yields one record per CDR3 protein. The sample has roughly 510,000 distinct CDR3 sequences, 20% seen once; the top ten hold more than 25%. The data were taken from a study of T cells in Graves' hyperthyroidism and ophthalmopathy. Regarding the study as a whole: Stable hyperthyroidism was told apart from ophthalmopathy by a model built on 13 V-J features.

With a duration under 2 months, the hyperthyroidism was newly diagnosed in patients aged 18 to 65. The study excluded patients with uncontrolled infection, other autoimmune disease, pregnancy or lactation. Sequenced sample: blood. The V call is TRBV20-1, the J call TRBJ2-6; D remains ambiguous. This receptor was identified in a man younger than 35 with Graves' hyperthyroidism. For the CDR3, the DNA is TGCAGTTGGAACTCTGGGGCCAACGTCCTGACTTTC. Encoded protein: CSWNSGANVLTF.